The source of this T cell receptor (beta chain) is a study of T cells expressing NK-cell markers (dated by TCRdb to 2020 to 2021). General notes on the study: TCR beta-chain repertoires were profiled in sorted CD3+CD56+NKG2C+, CD3+CD56+NKG2C- and CD3+CD56-NKG2C+ T-cell subsets from several donors. Seven of the eight sequenced donors were HCMV-seropositive and one was HCMV-seronegative. The study sequenced eight donors, all healthy volunteers chosen at random: three men and five women. Sequencing of the libraries produced 2 x 150 bp reads on Illumina HiSeq 2000/2500, MiSeq or NextSeq. Study-level results and caveats: It remained unclear whether the expanded NKG2C-expressing T cell clones were specific for HCMV antigens. Those dominant clonotypes were again the most abundant among CD3+CD56-NKG2C+ cells in a handful of donors, at about 28.3-60.1%. In over five donors, the dominant CD3+CD56+NKG2C+ clonotypes were among the top 10 CD8+ clonotypes and accounted for about 1.0-7.5% of CD8+ T cells.

The germline V gene (reference sequence) specifies LGHDT as CDR1 and YNNKEL as CDR2. The CDR3 has 14 amino acids, counting the end cysteine and phenylalanine. The nucleotide record is missing. Sequencing instrument: Illumina HiSeq 2000. 5'RACE template switching, by which a universal primer site and unique molecular identifiers were added, was used to make TCR beta cDNA libraries. Synthesis of cDNA was primed from the TCR beta constant segment and was followed by two consecutive PCR amplification steps. The original pipeline was this. MIGEC was used to demultiplex reads and group reads by UMI, and MiTCR was used to assemble and quantify clonotypes. Only TCR cDNA sequences supported by at least two reads were kept to exclude erroneous sequences. The tcR package was used for downstream repertoire analysis, and clonotypes were matched between fractions using CDR3 nucleotide sequence together with V segment. VDJmatch was used to annotate antigen specificity against VDJdb, with one amino acid substitution in CDR3 permitted. TCRdb reprocessed the reads and assigns one entry to each CDR3 protein sequence, leaving out DNA. TCRdb, not the authors, supplied the V and J calls. The table held for this sample gives a few hundred thousand distinct CDR3 sequences. The top ten hold around 5.3% of the sample.

HCMV serostatus was determined by detecting HCMV-specific IgG in serum with a commercial ELISA kit. Ficoll density gradient centrifugation was used to isolate peripheral blood mononuclear cells from blood. Note on this clonotype: Its antigen remains undetermined.

This chain is built from TRBV3-1 and TRBJ2-5; without DNA, the TCRdb call of TRBD1 cannot be checked. This clonotype was sampled from a man aged 18 to 70 in good health. Sequencing was done on a sample of blood T cells: a sorted CD56 or NKG2C T cell subset, CD4+ or CD8+ T cells, or bulk PBMC T cells (not recorded which). The CDR3 protein: CASSHPSLRGTQYF.